The 31 T cell receptor beta chains given below trace back to one sample, sequenced in a study of control samples from healthy donors and cancer patients. Using immunoSEQ multiplex PCR, the repertoire was profiled, and TCRdb retains in-frame clones only, with some absent. The table includes 50,000 or so clones, about 93% detected once. Sequences were obtained from PBMCs. The receptor source for this set is a woman between 50 and 59 years old with head and neck cancer.

The CDR3 region has the DNA TGCAGCGTTCTAGGGGGGACAGGAGAAAAACTGTTTTTT. It specifies CSVLGGTGEKLFF. The chain has TRBV29-1 and TRBJ1-4, with 8 bases aligning to TRBD1. Germline trimming cut 5 bases from V and 8 bases from J; bases unmatched to any gene: 7. This CDR3 is 13 amino acids long. Per germline, CDR1 SQVTM and CDR2 ANQGSEA.

The CDR3: CASSLQRLAGSNEQFF. CDR3 bases: TGTGCCAGCAGCTTGCAAAGACTAGCGGGATCCAATGAGCAGTTCTTC. V is TRBV5-4 and J is TRBJ2-1, with TRBD2 identical over 11 bases. The CDR3 contains 16 residues. V trimming: 1 base; J trimming: 6 bases; junction bases outside the gene matches: 6. Germline V gene data show CDR1 as SGHNT and CDR2 as YYREEE (reference sequence).

This chain joins TRBV7-2 and TRBJ2-3; the match to TRBD2 covers 8 bases. Unmatched junction bases numbered 9, after V lost 1 base and J lost 3 bases. Germline V CDR1 and CDR2: SGHTA, FQGNSA. CDR3 length: 17 residues. The DNA for the CDR3 is TGTGCCAGCAGCTTAGGTGGCGGGAGGACAAATACAGATACGCAGTATTTT. It specifies CASSLGGGRTNTDTQYF. Full variable domain (missing parts from reference TRBV7-2 and TRBJ2-3): GAGVSQSPSNKVTEKGKDVELRCDPISGHTALYWYRQSLGQGLEFLIYFQGNSAPDKSGLPSDRFSAERTGGSVSTLTIQRTQQEDSAVYLCASSLGGGRTNTDTQYFGPGTRLTVL.

Only one count was recorded for this clone. This chain connects TRBV15 to TRBJ2-7, with a possible D match to TRBD2 (5 bases). The length of the CDR3 is 14 residues. Germline V gives CDR1 LNHNV, CDR2 YYDKDF (reference sequence). With 5 bases removed from V and 2 bases from J, the gap between germline ends came to 13 bases. In DNA form, the CDR3 reads TGTGCCACCAGCCCGGCGGGTGCTACCTACGAGCAGTACTTC. Amino acid sequence: CATSPAGATYEQYF.

This chain links TRBV15 with TRBJ2-7; 11 bases are shared with TRBD2. Germline V gene lookup returns CDR1 LNHNV and CDR2 YYDKDF (reference sequence). V shed 0 bases, J shed 6 bases, and the junction held 1 base outside the gene matches. The CDR3 extends over 14 amino acids. CDR3 region: CATSRDGTSGEQYF. The CDR3 DNA is TGTGCCACCAGCAGAGATGGGACTAGCGGCGAGCAGTACTTC.

V gene TRBV11-3 combines with J gene TRBJ2-1; TRBD2 aligns across 8 bases. There are 13 residues in the CDR3. Germline V gene data show CDR1 as SGHNT and CDR2 as YENEEA. The V gene end was trimmed by 2 bases and the J gene end by 10 bases; junction bases not matched to a gene: 4. CDR3 loop: CASSLNGLAEQFF. The CDR3 DNA reads TGTGCCAGCAGCTTAAACGGACTAGCAGAGCAGTTCTTC.

The chain employs TRBV5-4 and TRBJ1-6, with D hard to call. CDR1 and CDR2 from the germline V gene are SGHNT and YYREEE (reference sequence). The CDR3 is 12 residues long. V lost 4 bases, J lost 5 bases, and 4 bases lay in between. The DNA for the CDR3 is TGTGCCAGCAGCCTCAATAATTCACCCCTCCACTTT. This encodes CASSLNNSPLHF.

The chain has TRBV20-1 and TRBJ1-2, with D perhaps TRBD1 (5 bases). Trimming removed 4 bases from V and 8 bases from J, with 11 bases in between. Germline loops: CDR1 DFQATT, CDR2 SNEGSKA (reference sequence). The CDR3 totals 11 residues. As DNA, the CDR3 is TGCAGTGCTAATGGGGCGCGGGGCTACACCTTC. Protein product: CSANGARGYTF.

The chain uses TRBV4-1 and TRBJ2-1; 10 nucleotides agree with TRBD2. The CDR3 has 17 residues. The V and J ends lost 2 bases and 0 bases, in that order; junction bases with no gene match: 4. Germline lookup yields CDR1 MGHRA and CDR2 YSYEKL. CDR3 nucleotide sequence: TGCGCCAGCAGCCAACTTAGCGGGAGGAGCTCCTACAATGAGCAGTTCTTC. This encodes CASSQLSGRSSYNEQFF.

This clone was seen more than once but under ten times. V gene TRBV6-4 combines with J gene TRBJ2-1, with TRBD1 matching 8 bases. This CDR3 comprises 16 residues. Germline CDR1 MRHNA, CDR2 SNTAGT. The junction had 9 bases not matched to a gene; V was cut back by 0 bases and J by 8 bases. The DNA of the CDR3 is TGTGCCAGCAGTGACTCGCTAGGGACAGGAACAGATGAGCAGTTCTTC. Translation: CASSDSLGTGTDEQFF.

J is TRBJ2-2 and V is TRBV9, with a tentative D call TRBD1 (6 bases). This CDR3 is 15 amino acids long. Germline V CDR1 and CDR2: SGDLS, YYNGEE. Between the trimmed V and J ends, which lost 0 bases and 1 base, there was a span of 7 bases. CDR3 nucleotides: TGTGCCAGCAGCGTAGGGGGACAGAACACCGGGGAGCTGTTTTTT. Protein: CASSVGGQNTGELFF.

There are a few counts of this clone. This rearrangement joins TRBV5-1 to TRBJ1-1; D unresolved. This CDR3 has 17 amino acids. V was clipped by 0 bases and J by 5 bases, with 20 bases between them. Germline CDR1 SGHRS, CDR2 YFSETQ. The CDR3 loop is CASSLAVSVGINTEAFF. CDR3 coding DNA: TGCGCCAGCAGCTTGGCCGTCTCCGTGGGAATCAATACTGAAGCTTTCTTT.

The V call is TRBV30, the J call TRBJ1-1; D is ambiguous. CDR1 GTSNPN and CDR2 SVGIG come from the germline V gene (reference sequence). Trimming left V 0 bases short and J 8 bases short, with 7 bases between. CDR3 length equals 11 residues. CDR3 sequence: CAWSVQGEAFF. Here the CDR3 DNA reads TGTGCCTGGAGTGTACAAGGCGAAGCTTTCTTT.

This chain joins TRBV7-3 and TRBJ2-7; TRBD2 matches at 7 bases. Germline CDR1 is SGHTA and CDR2 is FQGTGA. The CDR3 is made up of 21 amino acids. V was clipped by 2 bases and J by 3 bases; unmatched bases: 25. The CDR3 region is CASSLSAPDCSMRELHYEQYF. The CDR3 region has the DNA TGTGCCAGCAGCTTATCGGCACCCGACTGTAGCATGCGGGAGCTCCACTACGAGCAGTACTTC.

The J gene is TRBJ2-2, the V gene TRBV7-3, with 7 bases fitting TRBD1. V was clipped by 5 bases and J by 3 bases; unmatched bases: 6. The CDR3 has 15 residues. Looked up from germline, CDR1 is SGHTA and CDR2 is FQGTGA. CDR3 loop: CASSLNRGDTGELFF. CDR3 sequence (DNA): TGTGCCAGCAGCCTCAACAGGGGCGACACCGGGGAGCTGTTTTTT.

This chain joins TRBV28 and TRBJ1-1; no reliable D call. Trimming removed 7 bases at V and 3 bases at J, with 15 bases between. The CDR3 is made up of 14 amino acids. Germline lookup yields CDR1 MDHEN and CDR2 SYDVKM. CDR3 sequence reads: CASIKSLRDTEAFF. The DNA for the CDR3 is TGTGCCAGCATCAAGAGCCTAAGGGACACTGAAGCTTTCTTT. The full variable domain, completed using reference TRBV28 and TRBJ1-1, is DVKVTQSSRYLVKRTGEKVFLECVQDMDHENMFWYRQDPGLGLRLIYFSYDVKMKEKGDIPEGYSVSREKKERFSLILESASTNQTSMYLCASIKSLRDTEAFFGQGTRLTVV.

This clone occurred once. J is TRBJ2-2 and V is TRBV9; 7 positions agree with TRBD1. Per the germline V gene, CDR1 is SGDLS and CDR2 is YYNGEE. The CDR3 consists of 15 residues. The V segment lost 0 bases and the J segment 4 bases; nucleotides outside the gene matches: 3. The CDR3: CASSVGDRGTGELFF. CDR3 coding DNA: TGTGCCAGCAGCGTAGGGGACAGAGGCACCGGGGAGCTGTTTTTT.

The V gene is TRBV3-1 (or the pseudogene TRBV3-2), the J gene TRBJ2-1; 9 positions agree with TRBD1. Germline trimming cut 4 bases from V and 4 bases from J; bases unmatched to any gene: 8. There are 16 residues in the CDR3. Germline CDR1 is LGHDT and CDR2 is YNNKEL (reference sequence). The CDR3 nucleotides read TGTGCCAGCAGCCGTTCCCCGGGACAGGGTTACAATGAGCAGTTCTTC. It translates to CASSRSPGQGYNEQFF.

The rearrangement uses TRBV21-1 and TRBJ2-3; TRBD1 is taken as the D call from the table, unchecked against the DNA. TRBV21-1 is a known pseudogene. The CDR3 has 16 residues. The CDR3 DNA sequence: TGTGCCAGCAGCAAAGGGGGACAGGGGGGGACAGATACGCAGTATTTT. Translating gives CASSKGGQGGTDTQYF.

This clone was seen once. This chain links TRBV7-2 with TRBJ2-5; no definite D call. The CDR3 length is 14 residues. The germline V and J ends were trimmed by 3 bases and 5 bases, with 13 bases remaining between them. Germline CDR1 SGHTA, CDR2 FQGNSA. CDR3 in amino acids: CASSFSRMGETQYF. The CDR3 DNA reads TGTGCCAGCAGCTTTTCTAGGATGGGGGAGACCCAGTACTTC.

This clone appeared a single time. The J gene is TRBJ2-1, the V gene TRBV19; 10 bases map to TRBD2. The J segment lost 4 bases and the V segment lost 10 bases, leaving 10 bases of the junction unmatched. The germline V gene encodes CDR1 LNHDA and CDR2 SQIVND (reference sequence). The CDR3 totals 15 residues. CDR3: CATLRTSGLYNEQFF. The CDR3 nucleotides are TGTGCCACGCTCAGGACTAGCGGTTTATACAATGAGCAGTTCTTC. Full variable domain (missing parts from reference TRBV19 and TRBJ2-1): DGGITQSPKYLFRKEGQNVTLSCEQNLNHDAMYWYRQDPGQGLRLIYYSQIVNDFQKGDIAEGYSVSREKKESFPLTVTSAQKNPTAFYLCATLRTSGLYNEQFFGPGTRLTVL.

The chain carries TRBV28 and TRBJ1-2; possible D gene TRBD1, 5 bases. V shed 6 bases and J shed 2 bases, with 19 bases lying between them. The CDR3 is 16 amino acids. Looked up from germline, CDR1 is MDHEN and CDR2 is SYDVKM. CDR3 DNA: TGTGCCAGCAGCCCGGGGCCACAGTTGATCAACTATGGCTACACCTTC. It yields the protein CASSPGPQLINYGYTF.

This clone was observed a single time. This chain joins TRBV30 and TRBJ1-3; the D is unclear. The germline gives CDR1 GTSNPN, CDR2 SVGIG (reference sequence). There are 11 residues in the CDR3. V shed 1 base and J shed 8 bases, with 6 bases lying between them. The CDR3 DNA reads TGTGCCTGGAGTGGACCGGACACCATATATTTT. This sequence encodes CAWSGPDTIYF.

The chain recombines TRBV5-5 with TRBJ1-1; the D is unclear. CDR1 is SGHKS and CDR2 is YYEKEE in the germline V gene (reference sequence). The CDR3 runs 15 residues. With 2 bases removed from V and 7 bases from J, the gap between germline ends came to 18 bases. CDR3 sequence (DNA): TGTGCCAGCAGCTTTTACGGGGAAACAGTAAATGAAGCTTTCTTT. Protein: CASSFYGETVNEAFF.

The chain employs TRBV5-1 and TRBJ2-7; 11 bases match TRBD1. CDR1 and CDR2 from the germline V gene are SGHRS and YFSETQ. The CDR3 loop spans 14 amino acids. V was pared by 4 bases and J by 9 bases, with 9 bases of the junction left unmatched. In DNA form, the CDR3 reads TGCGCCAGCAGCCTGGACAGGGGGCGCGTTGGGCAGTACTTC. The encoded protein is CASSLDRGRVGQYF.

This sequence joins TRBV5-1 and TRBJ2-7, with 11 positions matching TRBD2. The CDR3 spans 15 residues. CDR1 and CDR2 (germline): SGHRS, YFSETQ. With V trimmed by 4 bases and J by 3 bases, 6 bases remained unmatched. This CDR3 is CASSPTGTSGYEQYF. CDR3 DNA: TGCGCCAGCAGCCCAACCGGGACTAGCGGCTACGAGCAGTACTTC.

This clone has more than one count but fewer than ten. The V gene is TRBV7-9, the J gene TRBJ1-4; maybe TRBD1 (5 bases). V dropped 4 bases and J dropped 8 bases, with 14 bases sitting between them. The CDR3 is 14 amino acids. Germline V gene data show CDR1 as SEHNR and CDR2 as FQNEAQ (reference sequence). CDR3 in amino acids: CASSYPGSHEKLFF. DNA of the CDR3: TGTGCCAGCAGCTACCCAGGGTCCCACGAAAAACTGTTTTTT.

The V call is TRBV24-1, the J call TRBJ2-5; 7 bases are shared with TRBD1. This CDR3 comprises 17 residues. Germline lookup yields CDR1 KGHDR and CDR2 SFDVKD. V shed 4 bases and J 6 bases; nucleotides not matched to a gene: 16. The chain's CDR3 is CATSDPSGEGAGKTQYF. In DNA form, the CDR3 reads TGTGCCACCAGTGACCCCTCCGGCGAGGGGGCTGGGAAGACCCAGTACTTC.

The genes are TRBV29-1 and TRBJ2-2, with D perhaps matching TRBD1 or TRBD2 (6 bases each). This CDR3 is built from 16 residues. Germline loops: CDR1 SQVTM, CDR2 ANQGSEA. V dropped 0 bases and J dropped 9 bases, with 20 bases sitting between them. The CDR3 nucleotides are TGCAGCGTTGAAGATAGGGGGGCTGGTCGGTCGAGGGAGCTGTTTTTT. Its translation: CSVEDRGAGRSRELFF.

This sequence joins TRBV6-5 and TRBJ2-3; D is perhaps TRBD1 (5 bases). The CDR3 is 13 amino acids. V lost 2 bases and J 3 bases, leaving 6 bases between the germline ends. Germline V gives CDR1 MNHEY, CDR2 SVGAGI. The CDR3 DNA is TGTGCCAGCAGTTACAGGGGTACAGATACGCAGTATTTT. Translating gives CASSYRGTDTQYF.

The V gene is TRBV6-5, the J gene TRBJ1-2; 8 positions match TRBD1. Germline-derived CDR1 and CDR2 are MNHEY and SVGAGI. The CDR3 is made up of 13 amino acids. Germline trimming cut 5 bases from V and 2 bases from J; bases unmatched to any gene: 1. The chain's CDR3 is CASSRDRNYGYTF. CDR3 DNA: TGTGCCAGCAGTCGGGACAGGAACTATGGCTACACCTTC.